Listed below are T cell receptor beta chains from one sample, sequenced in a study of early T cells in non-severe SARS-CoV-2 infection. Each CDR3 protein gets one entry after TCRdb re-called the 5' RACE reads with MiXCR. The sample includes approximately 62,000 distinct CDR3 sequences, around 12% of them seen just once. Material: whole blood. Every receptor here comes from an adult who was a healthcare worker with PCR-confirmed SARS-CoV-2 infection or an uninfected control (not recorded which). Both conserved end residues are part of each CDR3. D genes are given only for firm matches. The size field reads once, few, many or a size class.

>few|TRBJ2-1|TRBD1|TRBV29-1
TGCAGCACAGAGCTTCCGGGACAGGGGCTCAATGAGCAGTTCTTC
CSTELPGQGLNEQFF
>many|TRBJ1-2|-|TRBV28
TGTGCCAGCACCAACCCCGGGCAGGTCGCTGGCTACACCTTC
CASTNPGQVAGYTF
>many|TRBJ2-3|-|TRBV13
TGTGCCAGCAGCTGGGAGGGGACAGCCAACTTCACAGATACGCAGTATTTT
CASSWEGTANFTDTQYF
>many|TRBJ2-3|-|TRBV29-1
TGCAGCGTTGATAGCAGCTTCACAGATACGCAGTATTTT
CSVDSSFTDTQYF
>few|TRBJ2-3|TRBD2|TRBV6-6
TGTGCCAGCAGTTACTCGACCGGGACTAGGTCCGATACGCAGTATTTT
CASSYSTGTRSDTQYF
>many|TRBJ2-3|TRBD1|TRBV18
TGTGCCAGCTCACCACAGGGGGCCGGAGATACGCAGTATTTT
CASSPQGAGDTQYF
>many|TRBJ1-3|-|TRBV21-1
TGTGCCAGCAGCAGGGGGGCAGGTCCTGGAAACACCATATATTTT
CASSRGAGPGNTIYF
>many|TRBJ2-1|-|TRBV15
TGTGCCACCAGCAGAGAGCAGCCTCACGGAGTGCAGTTCTTC
CATSREQPHGVQFF
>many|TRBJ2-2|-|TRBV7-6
TGTGCCAGCAGCTTAGGCGCAGGGGTGGCCACCGGGGAGCTGTTTTTT
CASSLGAGVATGELFF
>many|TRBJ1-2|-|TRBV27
TGTGCCAGCAGGCCCGACTACATTAACTATGGCTACACCTTC
CASRPDYINYGYTF
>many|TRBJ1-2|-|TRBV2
TGTGCCAGCAGTGAAGGTCGAACCGATACTTCCTATGGCTACACCTTC
CASSEGRTDTSYGYTF
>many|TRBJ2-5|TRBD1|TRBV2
TGTGCCAGCAGTGCGAACAGGGGTGAGGAGACCCAGTACTTC
CASSANRGEETQYF
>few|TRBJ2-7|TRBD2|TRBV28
TGTGCCAGCACCCAGGGACTAGAACTGTACGAGCAGTACTTC
CASTQGLELYEQYF
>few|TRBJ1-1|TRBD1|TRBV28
TGTGCCAGCAGTCACGCCGGGACAGGGGATTTTGAAGCTTTCTTT
CASSHAGTGDFEAFF